A single sample gave rise to the 13 T cell receptor beta chains below, sequenced in a study of shared clonotypes between healthy human individuals. Naive CD8 cells were CD45RO-negative, positively selected for CCR7, excluding terminally differentiated effector memory CD45RA+ cells. Assay: immunoSEQ multiplex PCR; the TCRdb copy retains only in-frame clones and omits some. This table has under 850,000 clones, 90% to 95% appearing once. Sequencing was carried out using naive CD8+ T cells sorted from blood. The receptors stem from a man aged 25 to 45 in good health.

The chain links TRBV5-6 to TRBJ2-4; D might be TRBD1 (6 bases). From germline, CDR1 is SGHDT and CDR2 YYEEEE. The length of the CDR3 is 16 residues. V was clipped by 1 base and J by 1 base, with 12 bases between them. CDR3 DNA: TGTGCCAGCAGCTTGAATAGGGGGAGTGCCAAAAACATTCAGTACTTC. This gives the protein CASSLNRGSAKNIQYF.

A single count supports this clone. The same CDR3 arises from other DNA sequences in this sample as well. This chain joins TRBV25-1 and TRBJ2-1; the D gene is possibly TRBD2 (6 bases). The CDR3 length is 11 residues. Germline V lookup: CDR1 MGHDK, CDR2 SYGVNS. Trimming cost V 6 bases and J 6 bases, with 6 bases left between them. The chain's CDR3 is CASSGGNEQFF. The CDR3 DNA sequence: TGTGCCAGCAGCGGGGGCAATGAGCAGTTCTTC.

This clone was counted once. The chain joins TRBV4-2 to TRBJ2-7, with TRBD2 identical over 10 bases. Trimming took 0 bases from V and 5 from J; bases not matched to a gene: 19. Germline V gene sequence: CDR1 LGHNA, CDR2 YNFKEQ. This CDR3 is built from 20 residues. The CDR3 is CASSQEVIGASGSLRDEQYF. CDR3 bases: TGTGCCAGCAGCCAAGAGGTAATAGGGGCTAGCGGGAGTCTCAGGGACGAGCAGTACTTC.

The chain recombines TRBV29-1 with TRBJ2-7; 7 bases are shared with TRBD2. Looked up from germline, CDR1 is SQVTM and CDR2 is ANQGSEA. V was pared by 4 bases and J by 2 bases, with 11 bases of the junction left unmatched. This CDR3 region has 15 residues. The DNA of the CDR3 is TGCAGCGTTGGGGACTACAAGTCAGGCCCCTACGAGCAGTACTTC. Its protein is CSVGDYKSGPYEQYF.

This clone was recorded once. This chain uses TRBV30 with TRBJ2-3; a weak D match, TRBD2 (6 bases). Germline V gives CDR1 GTSNPN, CDR2 SVGIG (reference sequence). CDR3 length equals 14 residues. The V end was cut by 5 bases, the J end by 0 bases, with 12 bases between. The CDR3 DNA sequence: TGTGCCTGGCAGCGGGTTTCTAGCACAGATACGCAGTATTTT. Its translation: CAWQRVSSTDTQYF.

The V call is TRBV21-1, the J call TRBJ2-7. TRBV21-1 is a pseudogene locus. The CDR3 loop spans 15 amino acids. In DNA form, the CDR3 reads TGTGCCAGCAGCAAAGTCCGGGACGGACCCTACGAGCAGTACTTC. As protein: CASSKVRDGPYEQYF.

CDR3 protein: CASSSVSLAGELFF. The CDR3 region has the DNA TGTGCCAGCAGCTCCGTCTCCTTGGCCGGGGAGCTGTTTTTT. V usage is TRBV7-3 and J usage is TRBJ2-2; D is unresolved. The germline gives CDR1 SGHTA, CDR2 FQGTGA. Trimming pared 4 bases from V and 6 bases from J, leaving 12 bases between. The CDR3 is made up of 14 amino acids.

The chain couples TRBV5-1 to TRBJ2-7; 7 nucleotides align to TRBD1. The V gene end was trimmed by 8 bases and the J gene end by 2 bases; junction bases not matched to a gene: 7. This CDR3 contains 13 residues. Germline assignment: CDR1 SGHRS and CDR2 YFSETQ. CDR3 sequence reads: CASRTGATYEQYF. CDR3 DNA: TGCGCCAGTCGGACAGGTGCTACCTACGAGCAGTACTTC. The whole variable domain, remainder taken from reference TRBV5-1 and TRBJ2-7, is KAGVTQTPRYLIKTRGQQVTLSCSPISGHRSVSWYQQTPGQGLQFLFEYFSETQRNKGNFPGRFSGRQFSNSRSEMNVSTLELGDSALYLCASRTGATYEQYFGPGTRLTVT.

V and J are TRBV6-5 and TRBJ2-7; maybe TRBD1 (6 bases). The CDR3 is 14 residues long. The V end lost 4 bases, the J end lost 2 bases, and 12 bases lay between the germline ends. Germline assignment: CDR1 MNHEY and CDR2 SVGAGI. CDR3 amino acids: CASSLDSPAYEQYF. The CDR3 coding sequence is TGTGCCAGCAGTTTGGACAGTCCGGCCTACGAGCAGTACTTC.

This chain joins TRBV9 and TRBJ1-2; 8 bases align to TRBD1. The germline gives CDR1 SGDLS, CDR2 YYNGEE. The CDR3 totals 16 residues. V shed 4 bases, J shed 5 bases, and the junction held 13 bases outside the gene matches. The CDR3 sequence: CASSSPGQGIVYGYTF. DNA for the CDR3: TGTGCCAGCAGCTCTCCCGGACAGGGAATAGTGTATGGCTACACCTTC. Drawing the rest from reference TRBV9 and TRBJ1-2, the complete variable domain is DSGVTQTPKHLITATGQRVTLRCSPRSGDLSVYWYQQSLDQGLQFLIQYYNGEERAKGNILERFSAQQFPDLHSELNLSSLELGDSALYFCASSSPGQGIVYGYTFGSGTRLTVV.

The rearrangement uses TRBV7-3 and TRBJ2-7; 7 bases line up with TRBD1. This CDR3 contains 13 residues. Germline assignment: CDR1 SGHTA and CDR2 FQGTGA. V lost 5 bases to trimming and J lost 1 base; unmatched junction nucleotides: 2. The CDR3 protein is CASSRGPSYEQYF. As DNA, the CDR3 is TGTGCCAGCAGCAGGGGGCCTTCCTACGAGCAGTACTTC.

The gene calls are TRBV5-6 and TRBJ1-1, with D tentatively TRBD1 (6 bases). The CDR3 spans 17 residues. Germline CDR1 SGHDT, CDR2 YYEEEE. V was trimmed by 4 bases and J by 0 bases, leaving 19 bases between them. In DNA form, the CDR3 reads TGTGCCAGCAGCACACGCAACAGGGAACTCATGAACACTGAAGCTTTCTTT. Translating it yields CASSTRNRELMNTEAFF.

V and J are TRBV28 and TRBJ2-5; D could derive from TRBD1 or TRBD2 (6 bases each). V was pared by 4 bases and J by 1 base, with 16 bases between. Looked up from germline, CDR1 is MDHEN and CDR2 is SYDVKM. The CDR3 runs 16 residues. The CDR3 reads CASSSQGGRAQETQYF. The DNA of the CDR3 is TGTGCCAGCAGTTCCCAAGGGGGGCGAGCCCAAGAGACCCAGTACTTC. The variable domain in full, with the rest retrieved from reference TRBV28 and TRBJ2-5, is DVKVTQSSRYLVKRTGEKVFLECVQDMDHENMFWYRQDPGLGLRLIYFSYDVKMKEKGDIPEGYSVSREKKERFSLILESASTNQTSMYLCASSSQGGRAQETQYFGPGTRLLVL.